The clone carrying this TCR beta chain was observed a few times. The sample belongs to a study of T cell changes during pregnancy in multiple sclerosis. The V gene lost 7 bases and the J gene lost 6 bases, with 18 bases spanning the gap. The CDR3 length is 14 residues. Germline CDR1 is LNHDA and CDR2 is SQIVND (reference sequence). This table comes from immunoSEQ multiplex PCR, and its TCRdb copy is limited to in-frame clones, with some not included. The top ten hold over 0.65% of the sample, which has 68,000 or so clones, about 89% seen once. The chain uses TRBV19 and TRBJ1-1, with D possibly being TRBD1 (6 bases). This receptor was taken from a female donor with multiple sclerosis, enrolled in a pregnancy study. The sequenced sample was peripheral blood, obtained in the second trimester of pregnancy. The CDR3: CASIGGYWGSEAFF. The CDR3 nucleotides read TGTGCCAGTATAGGGGGATATTGGGGGTCTGAAGCTTTCTTT.